The TCR beta chain described here comes from a study of glioma-infiltrating T cells. The study's findings and limits: Tissue and blood shared very few CDR3 sequences. Gliomas, especially low-grade, showed above-expected tissue-blood divergence; non-neoplastic patients showed below.

The sample holds many counts of this clonotype. The target antigen is unknown. The CDR3 runs 12 residues. The V end was cut by 2 bases, the J end by 4 bases, with 5 bases between. CDR1 LNHDA and CDR2 SQIVND come from the germline V gene (reference sequence). Amplification of TCR alpha and beta CDR3 regions from RNA used iRepertoire nested multiplex PCR. One-step reverse transcription and amplification started from roughly 100-400 ng of tissue mRNA or PBMC total RNA. From the multiplex PCR reads, TCRdb called clonotypes with MiXCR, one entry per CDR3 protein. Among some 110,000 distinct CDR3 sequences listed, 23% were seen once.

The sample consisted of glioma tissue, nonneoplastic brain tissue, or PBMCs (not recorded which). This TCR came from a human donor with low-grade glioma or glioblastoma, undergoing nonglioma brain surgery, or in good health (not recorded which). The rearrangement joins TRBV19 to TRBJ1-2; a possible D gene is TRBD1 (5 bases). CDR3 in DNA: TGTGCCAGTAGTATAACAGGCTATGGCTACACCTTC. Its translation: CASSITGYGYTF.